These T cell receptor beta chains were read from a single sample in a study of CD8 T cells in Susac syndrome. TCRdb recomputed calls from the immunoSEQ multiplex PCR reads with MiXCR, one row per CDR3 protein. Here the sample spans almost 450,000 distinct CDR3 sequences, approximately 89% being singletons. Specimen: CD8+ T cells from PBMCs. The receptors were sampled from a human donor with multiple sclerosis. CDR3s leave out the opening cysteine and the closing phenylalanine or tryptophan. The D gene is left open where the match is weak.

d_gene	j_gene	v_gene	CDR3aa
-	TRBJ1-6	TRBV29-1	SVEFRGTLH
TRBD1	TRBJ2-1	TRBV6-2/TRBV6-3	ASSLGTGLNEQF
-	TRBJ2-7	TRBV6-5	ASSLGPSYEQY
TRBD2	TRBJ2-1	TRBV7-9	ASSPRLAEVYNEQF
-	TRBJ2-7	TRBV27	ASSFLGEPTYEQY
-	TRBJ2-1	TRBV3-1	ASSQAEGGHNIDEQF
-	TRBJ1-3	TRBV3-1	ASHSRGQGGNTIY
-	TRBJ1-2	TRBV27	ASSPFTGYGYT
TRBD2	TRBJ2-3	TRBV6-5	ASSYSVSRAGGPSDTQY
-	TRBJ1-6	TRBV12-3/TRBV12-4	ASSMSTPYNSPLH
-	TRBJ1-2	TRBV25-1	ASSAWDRGRGDYGYT
TRBD2	TRBJ2-1	TRBV4-1	ASSPTSGRWDEQF
-	TRBJ1-2	TRBV5-4	AGSGANYGYT
TRBD2	TRBJ2-7	TRBV11-2	ASQIRGDYEQY
TRBD1	TRBJ2-7	TRBV27	ASSLFRGLYEQY
TRBD1	TRBJ2-2	TRBV5-1	ASSSGTGRTGELF
-	TRBJ1-2	TRBV6-1	ASSEAGGIYGYT
-	TRBJ2-2	TRBV29-1	SVEGPYTGELF
-	TRBJ1-1	TRBV29-1	SVYGDEGTEAF
-	TRBJ2-7	TRBV20-1	SASGRSVQVPYEQY
TRBD1	TRBJ2-1	TRBV20-1	SARGGTGNLNEQF
-	TRBJ1-1	TRBV5-4	ASSPGGDTEAF
-	TRBJ1-1	TRBV7-2	ASSSPGSNTETF
-	TRBJ2-5	TRBV28	ASSSPSSAQETQY
TRBD1	TRBJ2-7	TRBV5-1	ASSLYPGGTGSHEQY
-	TRBJ1-4	TRBV27	ASSLSIGAEKLF
TRBD2	TRBJ2-7	TRBV28	ASSLGLAGDSYEQY
-	TRBJ1-2	TRBV4-1	ASSQGLGPSRYGYT
-	TRBJ1-2	TRBV19	ASSIALNYNYGYT
-	TRBJ1-2	TRBV6-1	ATRTGSTYGYT
-	TRBJ2-2	TRBV19	ASSADVGQTGELF
TRBD2	TRBJ2-1	TRBV6-2/TRBV6-3	ASSWVSGGEDEQF
-	TRBJ1-4	TRBV6-1	ASSPEPLRAYEKLF
-	TRBJ1-1	TRBV5-5	ASSLAGTAEAF
-	TRBJ2-7	TRBV28	ASSFLLGATYEQY
-	TRBJ2-5	TRBV23-1	AGAREETQY